This T cell receptor (beta chain) originates from a study of T cells in Graves' hyperthyroidism and ophthalmopathy (dated by TCRdb to between 2019 and 2020). Regarding the complete study: Peripheral blood was sampled at the time of initial diagnosis, prior to any treatment. TCR V-J signatures able to tell the groups apart were searched for in a discovery cohort of approximately 95 patients, of whom under 45 had Graves' ophthalmopathy and about 60 had stable Graves' hyperthyroidism. An independent validation cohort of under 20 hyperthyroidism patients and approximately 17 patients who later progressed to ophthalmopathy tested prospective prediction of ophthalmopathy. The approximately 100 discovery patients were divided at random into training and test sets in a 7:3 ratio. Thyroid tissue and blood T-cell repertoires from several Graves' hyperthyroidism patients were also compared in the study. After blood sampling, hyperthyroidism patients were treated with methimazole at a starting dose of 30 mg daily, and ophthalmopathy patients were treated with high-dose intravenous methylprednisolone. According to the paper, TCR Vbeta CDR3 sequencing was carried out on 135 peripheral blood samples, which came from 40 to 45 ophthalmopathy, about 75 hyperthyroidism and roughly 17 progressor patients.

A patient counted as having stable Graves' hyperthyroidism if no progression to ophthalmopathy occurred over 18 months of follow-up. Hyperthyroidism patients were newly diagnosed, with disease duration under 2 months, and aged 18 to 65 years. The study excluded patients with uncontrolled infections, other autoimmune diseases, pregnancy or lactation. Diagnoses were based on clinical symptoms, serum thyroxine and TRAb, thyroid ultrasound and orbital computed tomography. Ficoll-Paque density gradient centrifugation was used to isolate PBMCs from 9.5 to 10 ml of fresh peripheral blood. Trizol reagent was used to extract total RNA, and RNA quality was then checked on an Agilent 2100 Bioanalyzer. The TCR beta CDR3 regions were amplified from the RNA transcripts. The TCR CDR3 was subjected to a first round of RT-PCR using the HTBI primer set and the Qiagen OneStep RT-PCR kit. The libraries were constructed in a second round of multiplex PCR and then size-selected and purified. Libraries were sequenced paired-end with 100 bp reads on an Illumina HiSeq2000. In the source study's methods: SOAPnuke was used to process the raw data, throwing out any read that contained adapters or uncalled bases, had a mean Phred below 15, or lacked an exact constant-primer or identifier match. COPE v1.2.5 was used to merge the high-quality paired reads, and each unique nucleotide sequence was defined as a clonotype. MiTCR v1.1 was used to align the clonotypes against IMGT TRBV, TRBD and TRBJ reference segments. Only V-J combinations with frequency above 0.0001, covering 99% to 99.2% of repertoires, were analysed. A TCS score was defined as the ratio between F50 (clonal expansion) and ExV (chaos), using BLOSUM62-based TCRdist between CDR3 peptides within each V-J. Welch's t-statistics and random forest reduced 500 to 650 V-J features to around 14, which were used in a naive Bayes classifier (R e1071). TCRdb applied fastp at Q25 and MiXCR to the public reads, then kept only in-frame beta chains. CDR3 protein duplicates are merged, each entry listing the most common genes and DNA. The V and J calls were determined by TCRdb, not by the authors. Within this sample are approximately 400,000 distinct CDR3 sequences, with approximately 15% of them counted one time only. The ten largest clones take up approximately 8% of the sample.

General study outcomes and caveats: Most expanded thyroid clonotypes (frequency above 0.001) were also detected in blood, a finding suggesting that blood repertoires may reflect thyroid immune responses. In validation, progression to ophthalmopathy was predicted by the model with nearly 71% sensitivity and around 76% specificity, a median of about 6.8 months before onset. A 13 V-J signature model separated ophthalmopathy from stable hyperthyroidism, with 87.88% sensitivity and roughly 81% specificity in cross-validation and 80%/75% in testing. No statistical method was used to fix the sample size in advance, and group allocation was not hidden from the investigators.

The CDR3 starts with the cysteine, ends with the phenylalanine, and has 14 residues. The sequence is cut down to CDR3 DNA, 42 bases in frame from base 1. The germline V end is reduced by 6 bases and the J end by 1 base; junction bases left unmatched: 2. For CDR1 and CDR2, the germline V gene (reference sequence) lists MNHEY and SMNVEV. In its sample, this clonotype was seen many times. Its antigen remains undetermined. No base quality values were provided; no much bigger clone lies one nucleotide off. The sequence links TRBV27 to TRBJ2-5; 10 middle bases align to TRBD1. The TCR was taken from a woman aged 18-30 years with Graves' hyperthyroidism. Sequencing was done on a sample of blood. The CDR3 is CASSDRGLQETQYF. In nucleotide form, the sequence is TGTGCCAGCAGCGACAGGGGGCTCCAAGAGACCCAGTACTTC.